This T cell receptor (beta chain) was obtained from a study of blood T cell repertoires in COVID-19. At the level of the study: Sites across the United States, Italy and Spain contributed samples from acute and convalescent COVID-19. PBMCs, B-cell-depleted T cells, or T cells were the source of the cDNA or gDNA that made up the material.

Authors' processing steps: Estimation of nucleated cell counts relied on the amplification of reference gene primers. The table came from immunoSEQ multiplex PCR; TCRdb's copy has only in-frame clones and leaves some out. The DNA gave D and trimming, while V, J and clone size come from that table. The table has 100,000 to 140,000 clones, roughly 84% seen once. The germline V gene encodes CDR1 LGHDT and CDR2 YNNKEL (reference sequence). The CDR3 loop spans 17 amino acids. The ends lost 4 bases at V and 0 bases at J; junction bases unmatched: 7. The sequenced sample was peripheral blood. The sequence was collected from a human donor in a cohort sampled during active COVID-19. The chain has TRBV3-1 (or the pseudogene TRBV3-2) and TRBJ1-5; 9 positions agree with TRBD1. CDR3 DNA: TGTGCCAGCAGCCCGGGACAGGGAATCCGTAGCAATCAGCCCCAGCATTTT. Translated, it gives CASSPGQGIRSNQPQHF.